One sample yielded the 23 T cell receptor beta chains listed below, sequenced in a study of Tregs in tolerant kidney transplant recipients. The table came from immunoSEQ multiplex PCR; TCRdb's copy has only in-frame clones and leaves some out. The data hold tens of thousands of clones, with approximately 89% observed a single time. The sample in question was Tregs from blood, obtained before the transplant. The receptors were gathered from a human donor who received a combined kidney and bone marrow transplant.

The CDR3 DNA reads as TGTGCCAGCAGCGTATCTCCCAGCGGGAGAAGCTACGAGCAGTACTTC. This translates into CASSVSPSGRSYEQYF. The chain uses TRBV9 and TRBJ2-7, with TRBD2 matching 8 bases. This CDR3 is 16 amino acids long. The junction had 9 bases not matched to a gene; V was cut back by 1 base and J by 3 bases. In germline, CDR1 is SGDLS, CDR2 YYNGEE.

The chain carries TRBV10-3 and TRBJ1-6; weak D call: TRBD1 (5 bases). Trimming shortened V by 6 bases and J by 8 bases, and 11 bases separated the two germline ends. The CDR3 spans 13 residues. Germline CDR1 ENHRY, CDR2 SYGVKD. The CDR3 reads CAIRDQGDSPLHF. CDR3 coding DNA: TGTGCCATCAGGGACCAAGGGGATTCACCCCTCCACTTT.

The chain is built from TRBV28 and TRBJ2-3; 8 nucleotides match TRBD2. Germline V gene lookup returns CDR1 MDHEN and CDR2 SYDVKM. This CDR3 comprises 15 residues. The J segment lost 1 base and the V segment lost 3 bases, leaving 3 bases of the junction unmatched. The CDR3 nucleotides read TGTGCCAGCAGTTTTCTGACTAGCGGCACAGATACGCAGTATTTT. Its translation: CASSFLTSGTDTQYF. Drawing the rest from reference TRBV28 and TRBJ2-3, the complete variable domain is DVKVTQSSRYLVKRTGEKVFLECVQDMDHENMFWYRQDPGLGLRLIYFSYDVKMKEKGDIPEGYSVSREKKERFSLILESASTNQTSMYLCASSFLTSGTDTQYFGPGTRLTVL.

The rearrangement uses TRBV28 and TRBJ2-7; D remains unclear. The CDR3 runs 12 residues. Trimming removed 2 bases from V and 2 bases from J, with 4 bases in between. Germline CDR1 is MDHEN and CDR2 is SYDVKM. The CDR3: CASSLNPYEQYF. The CDR3 DNA follows: TGTGCCAGCAGTTTAAACCCCTACGAGCAGTACTTC.

The CDR3: CASSLVRGLAYEQYF. CDR3 sequence (DNA): TGCGCCAGCAGCTTGGTCCGGGGACTAGCCTACGAGCAGTACTTC. J is TRBJ2-7 and V is TRBV5-1; 8 bases match TRBD2. Trimming cost V 0 bases and J 2 bases; bases outside gene matches: 4. CDR1 is SGHRS and CDR2 is YFSETQ in the germline V gene. The CDR3 is 15 residues long.

The chain is built from TRBV7-2 and TRBJ2-5; D is ambiguous. This CDR3 is 13 amino acids long. The V end lost 1 base, the J end lost 5 bases, and 8 bases lay between the germline ends. Germline values: CDR1 SGHTA, CDR2 FQGNSA. CDR3 amino acids: CASSLGADETQYF. CDR3 nucleotides: TGTGCCAGCAGCTTAGGGGCCGATGAGACCCAGTACTTC.

The chain carries TRBV9 and TRBJ2-1; TRBD2 might be the D (6 bases). In germline, CDR1 is SGDLS, CDR2 YYNGEE. The CDR3 extends over 14 amino acids. Deletions cut 3 bases from V and 2 bases from J, with 9 bases between. For the CDR3, the DNA is TGTGCCAGCAGCGCCGGGACTGCCTACAATGAGCAGTTCTTC. It encodes CASSAGTAYNEQFF.

This clone was recorded once. The J gene is TRBJ2-3, the V gene TRBV5-1; 14 bases line up with TRBD2. Trimming removed 0 bases from V and 0 bases from J; junction bases left unmatched: 6. Germline V gene data show CDR1 as SGHRS and CDR2 as YFSETQ. This CDR3 region has 19 residues. The CDR3, as DNA: TGCGCCAGCAGCTTGGGACTAGCGGGAGGGTCCGATAGCACAGATACGCAGTATTTT. It codes for CASSLGLAGGSDSTDTQYF.

This clone was seen a few times. This chain uses TRBV14 with TRBJ2-7; 9 bases align to TRBD1. Germline assignment: CDR1 SGHDN and CDR2 FVKESK. The CDR3 covers 18 residues. V shed 1 base and J 0 bases; nucleotides not matched to a gene: 10. As DNA, the CDR3 is TGTGCCAGCAGCCAAGGATGGACAGGGGCCAAGAGCTCCTACGAGCAGTACTTC. Translation: CASSQGWTGAKSSYEQYF.

The chain joins TRBV28 to TRBJ2-2; TRBD1 aligns across 9 bases. The CDR3 length is 18 residues. V lost 5 bases and J lost 1; bases outside the gene matches: 11. Germline CDR1 MDHEN, CDR2 SYDVKM. CDR3: CASSDSLGQGKNTGELFF. In nucleotides, the CDR3 is TGTGCCAGCAGTGACTCCCTCGGACAGGGGAAGAACACCGGGGAGCTGTTTTTT.

V usage is TRBV6-6 and J usage is TRBJ2-1; tentative D call: TRBD2 (6 bases). The CDR3 runs 14 residues. V was pared by 5 bases and J by 0 bases, with 8 bases between. Germline values: CDR1 MNHNY, CDR2 SVGAGI (reference sequence). DNA of the CDR3: TGTGCCAGCAGTGGGGGGAGCTCCTACAATGAGCAGTTCTTC. Protein product: CASSGGSSYNEQFF.

In regard to this clone: Relative to the germline gene, one junction end is altered; a read error may explain this. This chain connects TRBV28 to TRBJ1-1; D unresolved. Per germline, CDR1 MDHEN and CDR2 SYDVKM. This CDR3 comprises 12 residues. The CDR3 nucleotides are TGTGCCAGCAGTTGGGTGAACACTGAAGTTTTCTTT. It yields the protein CASSWVNTEVFF.

This rearrangement joins TRBV18 to TRBJ1-1; TRBD1 agrees at 8 bases. The length of the CDR3 is 14 residues. The germline V gene has CDR1 KGHSH and CDR2 LQKENI. Trimming took 4 bases from V and 5 from J; bases not matched to a gene: 6. As DNA, the CDR3 is TGTGCCAGCTCACAGCAGGGGGCCGGAACTGAAGCTTTCTTT. It codes for CASSQQGAGTEAFF.

The V gene is TRBV11-1, the J gene TRBJ2-1; unclear D gene. The CDR3 length is 17 residues. The germline V and J ends were trimmed by 3 bases and 0 bases, with 15 bases remaining between them. Per the germline V gene, CDR1 is SGHAT and CDR2 is FQDESV (reference sequence). Here the CDR3 DNA reads TGTGCCAGCAGCTTTCAATTTCAGGAAGGCTCCTACAATGAGCAGTTCTTC. Residues: CASSFQFQEGSYNEQFF.

This chain connects TRBV7-2 to TRBJ2-7; a weak D match, TRBD1 (7 bases). The CDR3 is 13 residues long. Germline V gene data show CDR1 as SGHTA and CDR2 as FQGNSA. The V end lost 7 bases, the J end lost 6 bases, and 16 bases lay between the germline ends. The CDR3 DNA follows: TGTGCCAGCACCACGGGGGACAGACCCGAGCAGTACTTC. Residues: CASTTGDRPEQYF.

The chain uses TRBV11-2 and TRBJ1-5, with D maybe TRBD1 (5 bases). Trimming cost V 4 bases and J 1 base, with 11 bases left between them. The length of the CDR3 is 15 residues. Germline CDR1 and CDR2: SGHAT and FQNNGV. The CDR3 nucleotides are TGTGCCAGCAGCTCCAGTGGGGACAGCAATCAGCCCCAGCATTTT. Protein: CASSSSGDSNQPQHF.

The chain is built from TRBV6-6 and TRBJ1-4, with D possibly being TRBD1 (6 bases). Germline loops: CDR1 MNHNY, CDR2 SVGAGI (reference sequence). Deletions cut 3 bases from V and 10 bases from J, with 12 bases between. CDR3 length equals 13 residues. The CDR3 spells CASSYVRGAKLFF. The DNA for the CDR3 is TGTGCCAGCAGTTATGTGAGGGGGGCAAAACTGTTTTTT.

This chain connects TRBV7-8 to TRBJ2-2, with D possibly matching TRBD2 (6 bases). Trimming pared 6 bases from V and 4 bases from J, leaving 9 bases between. There are 13 residues in the CDR3. Germline loops: CDR1 SGHVS, CDR2 FQNEAQ. DNA for the CDR3: TGTGCCAGCAGTCGGGAGCCCACCGGGGAGCTGTTTTTT. Translating it yields CASSREPTGELFF. The full variable domain, completed using reference TRBV7-8 and TRBJ2-2, is GAGVSQSPRYKVAKRGQDVALRCDPISGHVSLFWYQQALGQGPEFLTYFQNEAQLDKSGLPSDRFFAERPEGSVSTLKIQRTQQEDSAVYLCASSREPTGELFFGEGSRLTVL.

The chain recombines TRBV2 with TRBJ2-2; 12 nucleotides line up with TRBD2. V lost 5 bases and J lost 3; bases outside the gene matches: 10. The CDR3 totals 18 residues. Germline V gene lookup returns CDR1 SNHLY and CDR2 FYNNEI. The CDR3 nucleotides read TGTGCCAGCAGTCCCCATGTGGGACTAGCGGGCTACACCGGGGAGCTGTTTTTT. Its protein is CASSPHVGLAGYTGELFF.

The chain has TRBV5-1 and TRBJ2-3, with D tentatively TRBD1 or TRBD2 (5 bases each). Germline CDR1 reads SGHRS; CDR2 reads YFSETQ. CDR3 length: 15 residues. The V and J ends lost 4 bases and 0 bases respectively, with 12 bases between them. Written as DNA, the CDR3 is TGCGCCAGCAGCCCTGGGGACGGCAGCACAGATACGCAGTATTTT. Residues: CASSPGDGSTDTQYF.

DNA of the CDR3: TGTGCCAGCAGTATCCGGGAGCCCGCAGATACGCAGTATTTT. It encodes CASSIREPADTQYF. The chain has TRBV27 and TRBJ2-3, with D possibly TRBD2 on 6 matching bases. The CDR3 has 14 residues. Germline V lookup: CDR1 MNHEY, CDR2 SMNVEV (reference sequence). Between the trimmed V and J ends, which lost 5 bases and 4 bases, there was a span of 13 bases.

V and J are TRBV11-2 and TRBJ1-1, with D uncertain. The V and J ends lost 4 bases and 10 bases respectively, with 25 bases between them. The germline V gene encodes CDR1 SGHAT and CDR2 FQNNGV. The CDR3 totals 16 residues. The CDR3 DNA reads as TGTGCCAGCAGCTCCCTCCTGTCCGGACGACCAGGCGGAGCTTTCTTT. Translation: CASSSLLSGRPGGAFF.

CDR3 sequence: CASSPRLAGGRETQYF. Written as DNA, the CDR3 is TGTGCCAGCAGCCCCCGGTTAGCGGGGGGGAGGGAGACCCAGTACTTC. The chain employs TRBV11-2 and TRBJ2-5, with 11 bases fitting TRBD2. This CDR3 has 16 residues. The germline V gene encodes CDR1 SGHAT and CDR2 FQNNGV. V was pared by 5 bases and J by 5 bases, with 10 bases of the junction left unmatched.